The 11 T cell receptor beta chains presented below share a single source sample, sequenced in a study of CD8+CD57+ T cells in acquired aplastic anemia. Genomic DNA provided the template from which TCR beta VDJ and CDR3 profiles were obtained. TCRdb called the reads again in MiXCR, with one record for every CDR3 protein. The repertoire includes about 160,000 distinct CDR3 sequences, 47% of them detected once, and approximately 3% sits in the top ten. Patients chosen for sequencing had CD8+CD57+ cells that had expanded, as shown by flow cytometry. The specimen sequenced was sorted CD4+, CD8+, or CD8+CD57+ T cells (not recorded which) from PBMCs. All receptors come from a human donor with aplastic anemia.

The V call is TRBV20-1, the J call TRBJ1-2, with D perhaps matching TRBD1 (6 bases). CDR3 length equals 13 residues. Trimming cost V 2 bases and J 8 bases, with 15 bases left between them. CDR1 is DFQATT, CDR2 SNEGSKA, per germline (reference sequence). CDR3 sequence: CSARLTGLGGYTF. The CDR3 DNA reads as TGCAGTGCTAGACTTACAGGGCTCGGGGGCTACACCTTC.

This clonotype came up many times. The chain joins TRBV14 to TRBJ2-1; 12 bases map to TRBD2. The germline V gene has CDR1 SGHDN and CDR2 FVKESK. With V trimmed by 4 bases and J by 8 bases, 6 bases remained unmatched. CDR3 length: 15 amino acids. The chain's CDR3 is CASSRGLAGIDEQFF. CDR3 coding DNA: TGTGCCAGCAGCCGAGGACTAGCGGGGATAGATGAGCAGTTCTTC.

This clonotype occurred many times. This chain joins TRBV4-2 and TRBJ2-1; 11 nucleotides line up with TRBD2. Germline V gives CDR1 LGHNA, CDR2 YNFKEQ. This CDR3 spans 17 amino acids. Unmatched junction bases numbered 12, after V lost 2 bases and J lost 9 bases. CDR3: CASSQSNSLAGAGEQFF. CDR3 DNA: TGTGCCAGCAGCCAATCTAATTCACTAGCGGGAGCGGGTGAGCAGTTCTTC.

This clonotype was counted a few times. This chain joins TRBV10-3 and TRBJ1-2, with 8 bases identical to TRBD1. Germline-derived CDR1 and CDR2 are ENHRY and SYGVKD. J was trimmed by 6 bases and V by 7 bases; bases with no gene match: 10. This CDR3 is 14 amino acids long. CDR3 DNA: TGTGCCATCACCGAAAGGCCGACAGGGGATGGCTACACCTTC. Translating it yields CAITERPTGDGYTF.

J is TRBJ2-1 and V is TRBV6-4, with D possibly called TRBD1 or TRBD2 (5 bases each). Trimming pared 5 bases from V and 6 bases from J, leaving 17 bases between. Germline-derived CDR1 and CDR2 are MRHNA and SNTAGT. The CDR3 contains 15 residues. CDR3 sequence (DNA): TGTGCCAGCAGTCACGGGGCTAGAAGAGGCAATGAGCAGTTCTTC. Translated: CASSHGARRGNEQFF.

This clonotype was observed a handful of times. The chain recombines TRBV7-2 with TRBJ2-7; 9 nucleotides line up with TRBD2. Trimming took 3 bases from V and 7 from J; bases not matched to a gene: 4. This CDR3 contains 13 residues. CDR1 and CDR2 from the germline V gene are SGHTA and FQGNSA. The CDR3 DNA is TGTGCCAGCAGCTTTGGACTAGCGTTTGAGCAGTACTTC. This translates into CASSFGLAFEQYF.

This chain links TRBV6-2 or TRBV6-3 with TRBJ1-1; 7 nucleotides line up with TRBD1. J was trimmed by 8 bases and V by 2 bases; bases with no gene match: 8. This CDR3 region has 14 residues. Germline V gene sequence: CDR1 MNHEY, CDR2 SVGEGT. CDR3 loop: CASSYETGRGEAFF. Here the CDR3 DNA reads TGTGCCAGCAGTTACGAGACAGGGCGAGGGGAAGCTTTCTTT.

This clonotype has a handful of counts. The chain carries TRBV6-5 and TRBJ2-5, with D maybe TRBD2 (5 bases). The V and J ends lost 6 bases and 4 bases respectively, with 15 bases between them. Per germline, CDR1 MNHEY and CDR2 SVGAGI. The CDR3 runs 14 residues. CDR3 sequence: CASRGLAFPETQYF. CDR3 nucleotides: TGTGCCAGCAGGGGATTAGCGTTCCCAGAGACCCAGTACTTC.

The chain joins TRBV4-1 to TRBJ1-5; D gene unclear. Germline-derived CDR1 and CDR2 are MGHRA and YSYEKL. V dropped 5 bases and J dropped 6 bases, with 14 bases sitting between them. CDR3 length: 14 amino acids. The DNA of the CDR3 is TGCGCCAGCAGCACAGCTAGCGGGGTTCAGCCCCAGCATTTT. Translated: CASSTASGVQPQHF.

J is TRBJ2-5 and V is TRBV29-1; 7 bases match TRBD1. The CDR3 loop spans 13 amino acids. Germline V CDR1 and CDR2: SQVTM, ANQGSEA. CDR3 in amino acids: CIVERQGDEAQYF. CDR3 nucleotide sequence: TGCATCGTCGAGAGACAGGGCGACGAGGCCCAGTACTTC.

This clonotype was seen ten or more times. This chain connects TRBV25-1 to TRBJ2-1; D remains unclear. CDR3 length: 15 residues. Germline CDR1 MGHDK, CDR2 SYGVNS. The V end was cut by 1 base, the J end by 0 bases, with 7 bases between. The CDR3 loop is CASSEFKGSYNEQFF. Written as DNA, the CDR3 is TGTGCCAGCAGTGAATTTAAGGGCTCCTACAATGAGCAGTTCTTC.